The clone carrying this TCR beta chain was detected only a few times. This CDR3 region has 13 residues. CDR1 and CDR2 (germline): SGHRS, YFSETQ. Trimming left V 3 bases short and J 3 bases short, with 6 bases between. The entry originates in a study of identical twins. MiXCR, applied by TCRdb to the 5' RACE reads, yields one record per CDR3 protein. The sample consists of some 440,000 distinct CDR3 sequences, around 24% of them appearing once. This sample was shared with a second study, whose subject was T cells expressing NK-cell markers. That paper notes: Obtained from sorted CD3+CD56+NKG2C+, CD3+CD56+NKG2C- and CD3+CD56-NKG2C+ T cells were the TCR beta repertoires. HCMV serostatus: seven of eight sequenced donors positive, one negative. The authors restricted sorting to alpha-beta TCR T cells with an anti-gamma-delta TCR antibody in several experiments. For four donors, these clonotypes were likewise the leading ones in the CD3+CD56-NKG2C+ fraction.

The receptor was isolated from a woman aged 18-30 years in good health. The gene calls are TRBV5-1 and TRBJ1-4; D is unresolved. The specimen was CD4+ T cells sorted from blood. CDR3 DNA: TGCGCCAGCAGCTGGGCAGCTAATGAAAAACTGTTTTTT. This encodes CASSWAANEKLFF.